These 31 T cell receptor beta chains were all obtained from the same sample, sequenced in a study of shared clonotypes between healthy human individuals. Libraries were prepared by immunoSEQ multiplex PCR; TCRdb keeps only in-frame clonotypes and omits some of them. Among over a million clones, under 80% were seen once, and the ten largest hold less than 1.5%. Sample: memory CD4+ T cells sorted from blood. Noted subset: CD45RA-negative fraction. These receptors were taken from a man younger than 35 in good health.

The chain is built from TRBV2 and TRBJ2-1; possibly TRBD1 for D (6 bases). Germline-derived CDR1 and CDR2 are SNHLY and FYNNEI. CDR3 length: 13 residues. V lost 9 bases, J lost 0 bases, and 9 bases lay in between. The CDR3 coding sequence is TGTGCCAGAGGACAGAGCTCCTACAATGAGCAGTTCTTC. Residues: CARGQSSYNEQFF.

The chain recombines TRBV5-6 with TRBJ2-1, with 7 bases that match TRBD1. This CDR3 spans 14 amino acids. V lost 5 bases and J lost 3; bases outside the gene matches: 5. Germline-derived CDR1 and CDR2 are SGHDT and YYEEEE. CDR3 loop: CASSYRGYYNEQFF. The CDR3 DNA sequence: TGTGCCAGCAGTTACAGGGGATACTACAATGAGCAGTTCTTC.

The chain combines TRBV28 with TRBJ2-6; perhaps TRBD1 as D (6 bases). CDR3 length: 17 residues. From germline, CDR1 is MDHEN and CDR2 SYDVKM. V was shortened by 11 bases and J by 0 bases, with 20 bases between the two germline ends. The CDR3 region has the DNA TGTGCCGTCCAGCCGGGACATTCGTTCTCTGGGGCCAACGTCCTGACTTTC. Amino acid sequence: CAVQPGHSFSGANVLTF.

V usage is TRBV5-6 and J usage is TRBJ1-6; D gene uncertain. Trimming took off 7 bases at V and 5 bases at J, with 13 bases between the two ends. Germline loops: CDR1 SGHDT, CDR2 YYEEEE. The CDR3 consists of 14 residues. This CDR3 is CASRAGIDNSPLHF. The CDR3 bases are TGTGCCAGCCGGGCAGGCATTGATAATTCACCCCTCCACTTT.

The DNA of the CDR3 is TGTGCCAGCAGTGGCAGGGTCGAGCAGTACTTC. It encodes CASSGRVEQYF. The chain has TRBV13 and TRBJ2-7; TRBD1 might be the D (5 bases). The CDR3 contains 11 residues. The germline V gene encodes CDR1 PRHDT and CDR2 FYEKMQ (reference sequence). V was shortened by 6 bases and J by 6 bases, with 9 bases between the two germline ends.

CDR3 loop: CASSFRPKYEQYF. CDR3 nucleotide sequence: TGTGCCAGCAGCTTTAGACCCAAGTACGAGCAGTACTTC. V is TRBV5-6 and J is TRBJ2-7, with D uncertain. Trimming stripped 2 bases from V and 4 bases from J, with 10 bases between. CDR3 length: 13 residues. Germline V gives CDR1 SGHDT, CDR2 YYEEEE.

As concerns this clone: Distinct nucleotide sequences in the sample also encode this CDR3. The chain recombines TRBV2 with TRBJ2-3, with no clear D. V was pared by 3 bases and J by 1 base, with 5 bases between. The CDR3 sequence is 13 residues long. Germline-derived CDR1 and CDR2 are SNHLY and FYNNEI. CDR3 in amino acids: CASSDWGTDTQYF. CDR3 bases: TGTGCCAGCAGTGATTGGGGCACAGATACGCAGTATTTT.

This clone occurred once. The chain combines TRBV11-2 with TRBJ1-3; D remains unclear. V was shortened by 5 bases and J by 4 bases, with 9 bases between the two germline ends. Germline CDR1 reads SGHAT; CDR2 reads FQNNGV. The CDR3 is made up of 13 amino acids. CDR3 region: CASSNVQGNTIYF. In DNA form, the CDR3 reads TGTGCCAGCAGCAACGTCCAGGGAAACACCATATATTTT. Full variable domain (remainder filled in from reference TRBV11-2 and TRBJ1-3): EAGVAQSPRYKIIEKRQSVAFWCNPISGHATLYWYQQILGQGPKLLIQFQNNGVVDDSQLPKDRFSAERLKGVDSTLKIQPAKLEDSAVYLCASSNVQGNTIYFGEGSWLTVV.

There are many counts of this clone. CDR3 protein: CASSYSGTPEQYF. The CDR3 DNA sequence: TGTGCCAGCAGTTACTCGGGGACTCCAGAGCAGTATTTT. This sequence joins TRBV6-5 and TRBJ2-3, with D maybe TRBD2 (6 bases). The V and J ends lost 0 bases and 11 bases respectively, with 12 bases between them. The CDR3 spans 13 residues. Germline assignment: CDR1 MNHEY and CDR2 SVGAGI.

The rearrangement uses TRBV28 and TRBJ2-7; no definite D call. This CDR3 region has 15 residues. V gave up 8 bases and J gave up 5 bases, with 22 bases separating them. Germline CDR1 reads MDHEN; CDR2 reads SYDVKM. Here the CDR3 reads CASFLSVRPPHEQYF. The CDR3 DNA follows: TGTGCCAGCTTTTTAAGCGTTCGACCTCCCCACGAGCAGTACTTC.

This clone was seen once. In DNA form, the CDR3 reads TGTGCCAGCAGCTTGAGTCTAGGGGGTCGCGCGCTCCACGAGCAGTACTTC. This sequence encodes CASSLSLGGRALHEQYF. The chain couples TRBV5-4 to TRBJ2-7, with D tentatively TRBD1 (6 bases). The CDR3 spans 17 residues. Germline CDR1 reads SGHNT; CDR2 reads YYREEE (reference sequence). With 1 base removed from V and 5 bases from J, the gap between germline ends came to 22 bases.

This sequence joins TRBV30 and TRBJ2-7; D might be TRBD1 (5 bases). The CDR3 has 12 amino acids. The V and J ends lost 0 bases and 8 bases respectively, with 11 bases between them. In germline, CDR1 is GTSNPN, CDR2 SVGIG (reference sequence). CDR3 DNA: TGTGCCTGGAGTGTACAGGCTTCAAAGCAGTACTTC. It is translated as CAWSVQASKQYF.

V usage is TRBV5-6 and J usage is TRBJ1-4; 8 bases align to TRBD1. Trimming removed 4 bases from V and 8 bases from J; junction bases left unmatched: 10. The germline CDR1 and CDR2 sequences are SGHDT and YYEEEE. There are 15 residues in the CDR3. CDR3: CASSGGQDIIEKLFF. CDR3 sequence (DNA): TGTGCCAGCAGCGGGGGACAGGACATTATAGAAAAACTGTTTTTT.

The chain combines TRBV18 with TRBJ2-7; TRBD2 might be the D (7 bases). CDR1 and CDR2 from the germline V gene are KGHSH and LQKENI. The V and J ends lost 3 bases and 6 bases respectively, with 18 bases between them. This CDR3 contains 15 residues. CDR3 region: CASSPGGRDQGEQYF. The CDR3 bases are TGTGCCAGCTCACCCGGGGGGCGGGATCAAGGCGAGCAGTACTTC.

The rearrangement uses TRBV20-1 and TRBJ1-2; 7 nucleotides align to TRBD1. V trimming: 1 base; J trimming: 9 bases; junction bases outside the gene matches: 2. CDR3 length equals 11 residues. The germline V gene has CDR1 DFQATT and CDR2 SNEGSKA (reference sequence). Here the CDR3 DNA reads TGCAGTGCTAGAGTAGGGGGCAGCTACACCTTC. Protein product: CSARVGGSYTF.

This clone was observed a few times. The chain links TRBV15 to TRBJ2-3, with D unclear. CDR3 length: 16 amino acids. Per germline, CDR1 LNHNV and CDR2 YYDKDF (reference sequence). V lost 3 bases and J lost 1, with 14 bases in between. CDR3 in amino acids: CATSSLTRAGTDTQYF. The CDR3 coding sequence is TGTGCCACCAGCAGCTTGACTCGTGCGGGCACAGATACGCAGTATTTT.

This clone has only a few counts. This sequence joins TRBV6-6 and TRBJ1-1, with no clear D. Deletions cut 5 bases from V and 7 bases from J, with 11 bases between. The CDR3 sequence is 12 residues long. The germline V gene encodes CDR1 MNHNY and CDR2 SVGAGI (reference sequence). The CDR3 DNA is TGTGCCAGCAGTGGGCAACAATATGAAGCTTTCTTT. It encodes CASSGQQYEAFF.

The chain has TRBV28 and TRBJ2-1; 9 bases match TRBD2. This CDR3 comprises 17 residues. The ends lost 3 bases at V and 0 bases at J; junction bases unmatched: 6. Per germline, CDR1 MDHEN and CDR2 SYDVKM. Here the CDR3 DNA reads TGTGCCAGCAGTTTCCCTAGCGGGGAAAGCTCCTACAATGAGCAGTTCTTC. As protein: CASSFPSGESSYNEQFF.

The chain uses TRBV19 and TRBJ1-1; 10 bases line up with TRBD1. This CDR3 has 17 amino acids. Germline-derived CDR1 and CDR2 are LNHDA and SQIVND (reference sequence). V shed 1 base and J 4 bases; nucleotides not matched to a gene: 9. As DNA, the CDR3 is TGTGCCAGTAGTATAGTTTGGGACAGGGGTCGGAGCACTGAAGCTTTCTTT. It specifies CASSIVWDRGRSTEAFF.

V gene TRBV7-2 combines with J gene TRBJ1-2; no clear D gene. The CDR3 loop spans 16 amino acids. Per the germline V gene, CDR1 is SGHTA and CDR2 is FQGNSA. V was pared by 1 base and J by 4 bases, with 16 bases between. Here the CDR3 reads CASSLVAVSWGYGYTF. In DNA, the CDR3 is TGTGCCAGCAGCTTAGTAGCAGTTTCCTGGGGCTATGGCTACACCTTC.

Comments on this clone: The sample has other DNA sequences that encode this CDR3 too. The chain links TRBV18 to TRBJ2-7; perhaps D is TRBD1 or TRBD2 (5 bases each). Between the trimmed V and J ends, which lost 3 bases and 2 bases, there was a span of 11 bases. The CDR3 has 14 residues. In germline, CDR1 is KGHSH, CDR2 LQKENI. The CDR3 nucleotides are TGTGCCAGCTCACCCCCCGGGACCCCCTACGAGCAGTACTTC. This sequence encodes CASSPPGTPYEQYF.

About this clone itself: The same CDR3 can be traced to other DNA sequences in this sample. The V call is TRBV7-2, the J call TRBJ1-1; tentatively, D is TRBD1 (5 bases). V lost 2 bases, J lost 2 bases, and 9 bases lay in between. From germline, CDR1 is SGHTA and CDR2 FQGNSA. The CDR3 sequence is 14 residues long. Here the CDR3 reads CASSLTGGNTEAFF. The CDR3 DNA reads TGTGCCAGCAGCTTAACAGGAGGAAACACTGAAGCTTTCTTT.

The rearrangement links TRBV27 to TRBJ2-1, with 9 bases aligning to TRBD2. The germline V gene has CDR1 MNHEY and CDR2 SMNVEV (reference sequence). The CDR3 extends over 18 amino acids. J gave up 4 bases and V 2 bases, and 12 bases lay outside the gene matches. The CDR3 nucleotides read TGTGCCAGCAGTTTAATAGCGGGGGCCCTTGCCGGGTACAATGAGCAGTTCTTC. The encoded protein is CASSLIAGALAGYNEQFF.

This clone was seen only a few times. V and J are TRBV29-1 and TRBJ2-5; D is uncertain. The germline V gene encodes CDR1 SQVTM and CDR2 ANQGSEA. The CDR3 spans 12 residues. With 3 bases removed from V and 4 bases from J, the gap between germline ends came to 9 bases. CDR3 in DNA: TGCAGCGTTGATATGGCCAGAGAGACCCAGTACTTC. Its protein product is CSVDMARETQYF.

The chain has TRBV15 and TRBJ2-1; unclear D gene. V lost 3 bases and J lost 5, with 11 bases in between. Germline CDR1 LNHNV, CDR2 YYDKDF (reference sequence). The length of the CDR3 is 14 residues. CDR3 sequence (DNA): TGTGCCACCAGCAGCGGACCAACAAACAATGAGCAGTTCTTC. It specifies CATSSGPTNNEQFF.

This sequence joins TRBV10-3 and TRBJ2-3, with D possibly being TRBD1 (7 bases). Germline CDR1 reads ENHRY; CDR2 reads SYGVKD. Between the trimmed V and J ends, which lost 11 bases and 0 bases, there was a span of 12 bases. CDR3 length: 13 amino acids. CDR3 DNA sequence: TGTGCCTCCAGGGGGGCAAGCACAGATACGCAGTATTTT. Amino acids: CASRGASTDTQYF.

The count of this clone is one. DNA for the CDR3: TGTGCCAGCAGTGACCGGGCTCAGGGCTACACCTTC. It translates to CASSDRAQGYTF. The chain combines TRBV2 with TRBJ1-2; D unclear. V gave up 3 bases and J gave up 8 bases, with 10 bases separating them. Germline V gene data show CDR1 as SNHLY and CDR2 as FYNNEI. The CDR3 runs 12 residues.

The chain links TRBV28 to TRBJ1-5, with 8 bases matching TRBD1. CDR3 length: 15 amino acids. Germline V gene sequence: CDR1 MDHEN, CDR2 SYDVKM. Germline trimming cut 4 bases from V and 5 bases from J; bases unmatched to any gene: 7. The CDR3 DNA is TGTGCCAGCAGTTCGGCAGGGGGCAATTATCAGCCCCAGCATTTT. This codes for CASSSAGGNYQPQHF. Full variable domain (remainder filled in from reference TRBV28 and TRBJ1-5): DVKVTQSSRYLVKRTGEKVFLECVQDMDHENMFWYRQDPGLGLRLIYFSYDVKMKEKGDIPEGYSVSREKKERFSLILESASTNQTSMYLCASSSAGGNYQPQHFGDGTRLSIL.

This clone was counted only a few times. The same CDR3 also results from other DNA sequences found in this sample. The chain joins TRBV7-6 to TRBJ2-5; a possible D gene is TRBD2 (7 bases). The germline V gene encodes CDR1 SGHVS and CDR2 FNYEAQ. CDR3 length: 14 residues. V was clipped by 5 bases and J by 3 bases, with 13 bases between them. The CDR3 sequence: CASSVRGGEETQYF. CDR3 sequence (DNA): TGTGCCAGCAGCGTAAGGGGGGGCGAAGAGACCCAGTACTTC. Using reference TRBV7-6 and TRBJ2-5 for the parts outside the CDR3, the full variable domain is GAGVSQSPRYKVTKRGQDVALRCDPISGHVSLYWYRQALGQGPEFLTYFNYEAQQDKSGLPNDRFSAERPEGSISTLTIQRTEQRDSAMYRCASSVRGGEETQYFGPGTRLLVL.

This clone was seen ten or more times. V usage is TRBV5-1 and J usage is TRBJ2-3; no clear D gene. This CDR3 has 13 amino acids. Looked up from germline, CDR1 is SGHRS and CDR2 is YFSETQ. Between the trimmed V and J ends, which lost 5 bases and 0 bases, there was a span of 7 bases. The CDR3 is CASSQWSTDTQYF. CDR3 coding DNA: TGCGCCAGCAGTCAGTGGAGCACAGATACGCAGTATTTT.

The chain carries TRBV28 and TRBJ1-2, with 7 bases that match TRBD1. CDR3 length equals 14 residues. Trimming cost V 7 bases and J 3 bases; bases outside gene matches: 8. Germline CDR1 and CDR2: MDHEN and SYDVKM. CDR3 amino acids: CASTEPGGDYGYTF. DNA of the CDR3: TGTGCCAGCACGGAGCCAGGGGGAGACTATGGCTACACCTTC.